The 4 T cell receptor beta chains listed next were all sequenced from one sample in a study of blood T cell repertoires in COVID-19. The repertoire was sequenced with immunoSEQ multiplex PCR; TCRdb's copy has only in-frame clones and lacks some. Counted here are 35,000 to 45,000 clones, about 77% occurring once; the ten biggest clones make up 33%. Sequenced: peripheral blood. All receptors derive from a man in his fifties or sixties with acute or convalescent COVID-19.

The chain carries TRBV7-8 and TRBJ2-1; TRBD2 matches at 11 bases. CDR3 length: 15 residues. Germline values: CDR1 SGHVS, CDR2 FQNEAQ. The V gene end was trimmed by 5 bases and the J gene end by 6 bases; junction bases not matched to a gene: 6. The CDR3 is CASSTLAGGTNEQFF. For the CDR3, the DNA is TGTGCCAGCAGCACCCTAGCGGGAGGAACCAATGAGCAGTTCTTC.

This sequence joins TRBV6-1 and TRBJ2-7; TRBD2 matches 7 bases. V lost 6 bases and J lost 1; bases outside the gene matches: 6. The CDR3 covers 14 residues. CDR1 and CDR2 (germline): MNHNS, SASEGT. Here the CDR3 DNA reads TGTGCCAGCAGGCTAGCGGAGACTTCCTACGAGCAGTACTTC. Translated: CASRLAETSYEQYF.

In its sample, this clone was seen once. V usage is TRBV6-4 and J usage is TRBJ1-2; no definite D call. The ends were cut back, 0 bases at V and 5 bases at J, with 7 bases in the middle. In germline, CDR1 is MRHNA, CDR2 SNTAGT. This CDR3 comprises 13 residues. This CDR3 reads CASSDSPGYGYTF. DNA of the CDR3: TGTGCCAGCAGTGACTCGCCGGGATATGGCTACACCTTC.

This chain joins TRBV27 and TRBJ1-2; D is perhaps TRBD1 (6 bases). Germline CDR1 is MNHEY and CDR2 is SMNVEV (reference sequence). The length of the CDR3 is 13 residues. Trimming pared 3 bases from V and 4 bases from J, leaving 9 bases between. The CDR3 region has the DNA TGTGCCAGCAGTTTGACAGGTTCCTATGGCTACACCTTC. Its translation is CASSLTGSYGYTF.